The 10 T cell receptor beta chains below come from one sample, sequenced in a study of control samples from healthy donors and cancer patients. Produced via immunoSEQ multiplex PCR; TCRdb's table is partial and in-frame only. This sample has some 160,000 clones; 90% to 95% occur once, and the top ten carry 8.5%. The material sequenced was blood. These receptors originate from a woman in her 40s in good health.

The CDR3 sequence is CASSPRQQETQYF. The CDR3 nucleotides are TGTGCCAGTAGTCCCCGACAACAAGAGACCCAGTACTTC. V and J are TRBV19 and TRBJ2-5, with D unresolved. Per the germline V gene, CDR1 is LNHDA and CDR2 is SQIVND (reference sequence). Trimming left V 5 bases short and J 2 bases short, with 9 bases between. The CDR3 sequence is 13 residues long.

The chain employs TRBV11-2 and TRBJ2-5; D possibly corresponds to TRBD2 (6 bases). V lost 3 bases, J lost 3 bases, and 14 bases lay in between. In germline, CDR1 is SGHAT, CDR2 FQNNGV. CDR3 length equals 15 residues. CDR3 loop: CASSLHGTPKETQYF. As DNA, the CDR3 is TGTGCCAGCAGCTTGCACGGGACTCCAAAAGAGACCCAGTACTTC. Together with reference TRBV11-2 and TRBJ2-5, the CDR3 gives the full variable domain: EAGVAQSPRYKIIEKRQSVAFWCNPISGHATLYWYQQILGQGPKLLIQFQNNGVVDDSQLPKDRFSAERLKGVDSTLKIQPAKLEDSAVYLCASSLHGTPKETQYFGPGTRLLVL.

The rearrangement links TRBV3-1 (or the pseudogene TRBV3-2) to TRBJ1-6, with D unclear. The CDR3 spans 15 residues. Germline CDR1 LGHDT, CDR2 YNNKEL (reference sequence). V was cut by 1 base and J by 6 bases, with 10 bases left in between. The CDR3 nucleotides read TGTGCCAGCAGCCAAGGGGCAGGCCTTAATTCACCCCTCCACTTT. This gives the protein CASSQGAGLNSPLHF.

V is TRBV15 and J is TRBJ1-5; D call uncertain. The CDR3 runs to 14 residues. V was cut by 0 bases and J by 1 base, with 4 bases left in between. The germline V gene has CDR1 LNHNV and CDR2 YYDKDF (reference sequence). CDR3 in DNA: TGTGCCACCAGCAGAGAATCGAGCAATCAGCCCCAGCATTTT. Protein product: CATSRESSNQPQHF.

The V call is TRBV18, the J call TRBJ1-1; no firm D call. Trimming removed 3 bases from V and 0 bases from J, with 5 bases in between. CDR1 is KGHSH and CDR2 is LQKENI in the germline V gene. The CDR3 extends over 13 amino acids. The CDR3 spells CASSPLVNTEAFF. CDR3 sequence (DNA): TGTGCCAGCTCACCGCTAGTGAACACTGAAGCTTTCTTT. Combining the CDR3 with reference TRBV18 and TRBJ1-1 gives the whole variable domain NAGVMQNPRHLVRRRGQEARLRCSPMKGHSHVYWYRQLPEEGLKFMVYLQKENIIDESGMPKERFSAEFPKEGPSILRIQQVVRGDSAAYFCASSPLVNTEAFFGQGTRLTVV.

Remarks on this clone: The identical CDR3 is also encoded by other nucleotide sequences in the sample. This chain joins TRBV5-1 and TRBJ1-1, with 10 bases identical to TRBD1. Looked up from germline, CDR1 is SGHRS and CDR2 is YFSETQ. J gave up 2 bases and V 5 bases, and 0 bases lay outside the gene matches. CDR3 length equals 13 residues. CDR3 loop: CASRTGGNTEAFF. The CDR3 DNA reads TGCGCCAGCAGGACAGGGGGCAACACTGAAGCTTTCTTT.

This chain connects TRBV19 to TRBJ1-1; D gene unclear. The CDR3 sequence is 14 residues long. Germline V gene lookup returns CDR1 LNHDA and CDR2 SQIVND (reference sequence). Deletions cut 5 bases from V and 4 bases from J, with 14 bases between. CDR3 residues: CASSGLTRRTEAFF. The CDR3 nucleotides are TGTGCCAGTAGTGGACTAACGAGGCGCACTGAAGCTTTCTTT. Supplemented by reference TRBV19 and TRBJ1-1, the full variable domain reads DGGITQSPKYLFRKEGQNVTLSCEQNLNHDAMYWYRQDPGQGLRLIYYSQIVNDFQKGDIAEGYSVSREKKESFPLTVTSAQKNPTAFYLCASSGLTRRTEAFFGQGTRLTVV.

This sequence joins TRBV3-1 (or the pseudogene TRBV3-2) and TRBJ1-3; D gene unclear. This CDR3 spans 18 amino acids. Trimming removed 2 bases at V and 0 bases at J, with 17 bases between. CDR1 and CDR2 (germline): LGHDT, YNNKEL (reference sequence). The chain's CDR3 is CASSQQGWLRDSGNTIYF. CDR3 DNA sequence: TGTGCCAGCAGCCAACAAGGCTGGCTAAGGGACTCTGGAAACACCATATATTTT.

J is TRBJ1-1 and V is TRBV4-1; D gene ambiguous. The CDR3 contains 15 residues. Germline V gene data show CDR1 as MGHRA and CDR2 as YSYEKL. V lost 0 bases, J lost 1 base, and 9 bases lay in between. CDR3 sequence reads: CASSQDPDGNTEAFF. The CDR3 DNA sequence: TGCGCCAGCAGCCAAGATCCGGACGGGAACACTGAAGCTTTCTTT.

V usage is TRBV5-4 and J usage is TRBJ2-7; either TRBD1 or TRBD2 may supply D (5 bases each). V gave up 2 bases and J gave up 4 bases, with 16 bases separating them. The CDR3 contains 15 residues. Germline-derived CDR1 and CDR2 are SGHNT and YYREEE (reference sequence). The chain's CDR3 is CASSLGTQLLYEQYF. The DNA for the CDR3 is TGTGCCAGCAGCTTAGGGACCCAACTATTATACGAGCAGTACTTC.